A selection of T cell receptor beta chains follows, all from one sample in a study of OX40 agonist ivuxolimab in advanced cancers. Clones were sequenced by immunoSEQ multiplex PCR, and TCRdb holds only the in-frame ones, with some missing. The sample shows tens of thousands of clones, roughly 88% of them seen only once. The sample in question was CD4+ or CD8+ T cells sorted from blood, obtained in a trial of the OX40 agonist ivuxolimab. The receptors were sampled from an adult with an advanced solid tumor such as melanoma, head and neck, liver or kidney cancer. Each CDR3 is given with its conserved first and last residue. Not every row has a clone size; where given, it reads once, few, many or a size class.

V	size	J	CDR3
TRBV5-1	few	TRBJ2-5	CASSSGTGRETQYF
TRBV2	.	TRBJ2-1	CASSTTRQGPYTEQFF
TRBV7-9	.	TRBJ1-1	CASSLVLARGTEAFF
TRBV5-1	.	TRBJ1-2	CASSSGASNYGYTF
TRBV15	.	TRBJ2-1	CATSSRAVVNEQFF
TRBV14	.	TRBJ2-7	CASSHEKRGTYEQYF
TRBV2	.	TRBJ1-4	CASRGQRGGSEKLFF
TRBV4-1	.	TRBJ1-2	CASSQHPPAVSSNYGYTF
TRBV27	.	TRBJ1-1	CASSSTGRTEAFF
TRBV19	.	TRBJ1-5	CASRDSGEGQPQHF
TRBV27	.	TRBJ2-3	CASSFGRTGTYTQYF
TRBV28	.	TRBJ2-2	CASSSAGEGTGELFF
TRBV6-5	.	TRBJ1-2	CASMRSGQGAYGYTF
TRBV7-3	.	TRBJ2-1	CASSLTGTASYNEQFF
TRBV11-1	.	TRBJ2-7	CASKGRNYEQYF
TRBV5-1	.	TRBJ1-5	CASSPGGSWNQPQHF
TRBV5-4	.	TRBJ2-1	CASSRGQGISNEQFF
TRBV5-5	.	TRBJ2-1	CASSLVDRDYNEQFF
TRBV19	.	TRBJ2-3	CASSIGLGRVSQYF
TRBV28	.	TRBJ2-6	CATRGRNPGGANVLTF
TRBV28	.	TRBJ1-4	CASSSHLGAPSSNEKLFF
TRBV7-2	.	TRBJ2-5	CASSFLGAGVGETQYF
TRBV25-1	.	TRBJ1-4	CASSELGQGATNEKLFF
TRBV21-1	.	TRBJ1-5	CASSKGAGASNQPQHF
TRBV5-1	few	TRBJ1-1	CASTLTGGDTEAFF
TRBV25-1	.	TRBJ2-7	CASSDWQTGSFGEQYF
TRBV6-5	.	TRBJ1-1	CASSYGTLNTEAFF
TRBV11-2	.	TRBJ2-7	CASSLGTGLQTYEQYF
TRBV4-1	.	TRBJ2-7	CASSQGTGPYEQYF
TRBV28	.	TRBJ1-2	CASSLLPRTKYGYTF
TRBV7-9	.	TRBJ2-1	CASSELTGGDNEQFF
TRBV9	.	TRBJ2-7	CASSVGGRGSSYEQYF
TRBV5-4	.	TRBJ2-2	CAYRTSGSLNTGELFF
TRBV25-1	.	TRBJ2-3	CASSESGGGRADTQYF
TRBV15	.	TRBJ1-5	CATSRAMGGYGVNQPQHF
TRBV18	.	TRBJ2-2	CASSPPDLRTGELFF
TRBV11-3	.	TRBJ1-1	CASSHWGGGFPTEAFF
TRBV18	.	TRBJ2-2	CASSPDLNTGELFF
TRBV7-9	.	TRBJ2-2	CASSPYLIVGFHTGELFF
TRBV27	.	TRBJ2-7	CASSPVAGGYEQYF
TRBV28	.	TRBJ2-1	CASSPSSGRASEQFF